Listed below are T cell receptor beta chains from one sample, sequenced in a study of blood T cell repertoires in COVID-19. Assay used: immunoSEQ multiplex PCR; TCRdb lists only in-frame clones, some missing. Found here are under 65,000 clones, roughly 84% of them singletons; the top ten hold 5.5% to 6%. The specimen sequenced was peripheral blood. The receptors here all came from a woman aged 55-70 years with acute or convalescent COVID-19. The CDR3 runs from the conserved cysteine through the conserved F or W. The D gene is left open where the match is weak. Not every row has a clone size; where given, it reads once, few, many or a size class.

d_call,v_call,j_call,clone_size,cdr3_length,cdr3_nt,cdr3_aa
-,TRBV9,TRBJ1-1,few,13,TGTGCCAGCAGCGTAGCAGGGGACACTGAAGCTTTCTTT,CASSVAGDTEAFF
TRBD2,TRBV5-1,TRBJ2-1,-,16,TGCGCCAGCAGCTCTTCGAGCGGGGCTTCCTACAATGAGCAGTTCTTC,CASSSSSGASYNEQFF
-,TRBV7-9,TRBJ1-1,few,11,TGTGCCAGCAGCTTCGACACTGAAGCTTTCTTT,CASSFDTEAFF
-,TRBV5-1,TRBJ2-7,-,15,TGCGCCAGCAGCTTGACGGCAGGGGGAGGATACGAGCAGTACTTC,CASSLTAGGGYEQYF
TRBD1,TRBV4-1,TRBJ1-4,-,22,TGCGCCAGCAGCCAAGGGACCTTAACCGAGGGACAGGGGCTTATAAGTATGGAAAAACTGTTTTTT,CASSQGTLTEGQGLISMEKLFF
-,TRBV11-3,TRBJ2-3,once,14,TGTGCCAGCAGCTTAGGACAGCCCACAGATACGCAGTATTTT,CASSLGQPTDTQYF
TRBD2,TRBV5-1,TRBJ2-7,-,13,TGCGCCAGCAGCTTGGCTCGGGGGGTCGAGCAGTACTTC,CASSLARGVEQYF
-,TRBV6-5,TRBJ2-2,once,16,TGTGCCAGCAGTTACGTGAGCAACGCGAACACCGGGGAGCTGTTTTTT,CASSYVSNANTGELFF
TRBD2,TRBV5-1,TRBJ2-3,-,15,TGCGCCAGCAGCGTAGCGGGGGGGCTTGCAGATACGCAGTATTTT,CASSVAGGLADTQYF
TRBD1,TRBV6-6,TRBJ1-2,once,16,TGTGCCAGCAGTCGATTTGGACAGGGAATGAACTATGGCTACACCTTC,CASSRFGQGMNYGYTF
-,TRBV9,TRBJ2-5,-,18,TGTGCCAGCAGCCCTACAGGGTTGGCAGGGGACCTGCAAGAGACCCAGTACTTC,CASSPTGLAGDLQETQYF
-,TRBV6-4,TRBJ1-2,-,12,TGTGCCAGCAGTGAGGGACTCTATGGCTACACCTTC,CASSEGLYGYTF
-,TRBV5-1,TRBJ2-1,-,16,TGCGCCAGCAGCTTGGGACGCGGGGCGTCCTACAATGAGCAGTTCTTC,CASSLGRGASYNEQFF
-,TRBV10-2,TRBJ1-1,-,12,TGCGCCAGCAGTGAAATCGGCACTGAAGCTTTCTTT,CASSEIGTEAFF
-,TRBV7-2,TRBJ1-4,-,15,TGTGCCAGCAGCTTAGTCCCTGCAACTAATGAAAAACTGTTTTTT,CASSLVPATNEKLFF
TRBD2,TRBV6-5,TRBJ2-3,few,14,TGTGCCAGCGAGAGACTAGCTAACACAGATACGCAGTATTTT,CASERLANTDTQYF
-,TRBV2,TRBJ1-1,-,15,TGTGCCAGCAGTGAAGGTCACACCGGGGGCACTGAAGCTTTCTTT,CASSEGHTGGTEAFF
-,TRBV11-2,TRBJ2-5,once,16,TGTGCCAGCACCCGAAGCCGAGGCGGGGCGTCAAAGACCCAGTACTTC,CASTRSRGGASKTQYF
-,TRBV27,TRBJ2-1,few,18,TGTGCCAGCAGTTTATTAGCGCTTAACGGAGAGACCTACAATGAGCAGTTCTTC,CASSLLALNGETYNEQFF
TRBD2,TRBV18,TRBJ2-3,-,16,TGTGCCAGCTCACAAAATTGGGGGGGAAGCACAGATACGCAGTATTTT,CASSQNWGGSTDTQYF
TRBD1,TRBV3-1/TRBV3-2,TRBJ2-3,-,14,TGTGCCAGCAGCCCCATGACAGGGGGAGATACGCAGTATTTT,CASSPMTGGDTQYF
TRBD1,TRBV5-6,TRBJ1-2,once,13,TGTGCCAGCAGATTACAGGGGGCAGATGGCTACACCTTC,CASRLQGADGYTF
-,TRBV3-1/TRBV3-2,TRBJ1-1,-,13,TGTGCCAGCAGCCCAAACCAGGGATCGAATGCTTTCTTT,CASSPNQGSNAFF
-,TRBV2,TRBJ2-1,-,16,TGTGCCAGCGAGCGTCTTCGGGAATCACTGTACAATGAGCAGTTCTTC,CASERLRESLYNEQFF
-,TRBV2,TRBJ2-1,-,11,TGTGCCGGCAAACAGGGTTATGAGCAGTTCTTC,CAGKQGYEQFF
TRBD1,TRBV11-2,TRBJ2-1,-,15,TGTGCCAGCAGCTTGGGGACAGGGGGTTACAATGAGCAGTTCTTC,CASSLGTGGYNEQFF
TRBD2,TRBV18,TRBJ2-2,-,18,TGTGCCAGCTCACCGTCGACAATAGCGGGGGGAAACACCGGGGAGCTGTTTTTT,CASSPSTIAGGNTGELFF
TRBD1,TRBV6-5,TRBJ1-2,-,12,TGTGCCAGCCGAACAGGGGAAGGGGGCTACACCTTC,CASRTGEGGYTF
-,TRBV19,TRBJ1-1,-,13,TGTGCCAGTAGTGCCGGGGACTTAAATTCAGCTTTCTTT,CASSAGDLNSAFF
-,TRBV18,TRBJ2-1,-,15,TGTGCCAGCTCACCCCTAAGGGGAACCTACAATGAGCAGTTCTTC,CASSPLRGTYNEQFF
TRBD1,TRBV4-1,TRBJ1-1,-,18,TGCGCCAGCAGCCAAGATTCCAGTAGGGGGACAGGGGCCACTGAAGCTTTCTTT,CASSQDSSRGTGATEAFF
TRBD1,TRBV9,TRBJ2-1,-,14,TGTGCCAGCAGCCCCCGGGACAGATACAATGAGCAGTTCTTC,CASSPRDRYNEQFF
-,TRBV25-1,TRBJ2-2,-,13,TGTGCCAGCCGGGATACCGTCACCGGGGAGCTGTTTTTT,CASRDTVTGELFF
TRBD1,TRBV7-9,TRBJ2-1,many,14,TGTGCCAGCAGCTCGGACAGGGGAGGCAATGAGCAGTTCTTC,CASSSDRGGNEQFF
-,TRBV2,TRBJ1-2,-,13,TGTGCCAGCGGTGAGGGGACTATCTATGGCTACACCTTC,CASGEGTIYGYTF
-,TRBV6-5,TRBJ1-4,-,15,TGTGCCAGCAGGCCTCCTCTAGGCACTAATGAAAAACTGTTTTTT,CASRPPLGTNEKLFF
TRBD1,TRBV10-2,TRBJ1-1,-,14,TGCGCCAGCAGTGAGTCGGGACAGGTACTGGAAGCTTTCTTT,CASSESGQVLEAFF
TRBD1,TRBV12-3/TRBV12-4,TRBJ1-2,-,12,TGTGCCAGCAGTCGACAGGGATTCGGCTACACCTTC,CASSRQGFGYTF
TRBD2,TRBV7-9,TRBJ2-5,-,16,TGTGCCAGCAGAGGACTAGCGGGGGGGCGTGTGGAGACCCAGTACTTC,CASRGLAGGRVETQYF
-,TRBV7-3,TRBJ2-1,few,13,TGTGCCAGCAGCCCCGGGAAGGGTAATGAGCAGTTCTTC,CASSPGKGNEQFF
-,TRBV10-3,TRBJ1-1,-,13,TGTGCCATCACGGACAGCACGAACACTGAAGCTTTCTTT,CAITDSTNTEAFF
-,TRBV7-6,TRBJ1-1,-,13,TGTGCCAGCAGGGAGGACGGCGCCACTGAAGCTTTCTTT,CASREDGATEAFF
-,TRBV9,TRBJ1-3,few,13,TGTGCCAGCAGCCCCGCGTCAGGAAACACCATATATTTT,CASSPASGNTIYF
-,TRBV6-5,TRBJ2-1,-,13,TGTGCCAGCGCGAGGGGGGGCCGCAATGAGCAGTTCTTC,CASARGGRNEQFF
-,TRBV7-8,TRBJ1-1,-,14,TGTGCCAGCAGCCCCATTGGGGCAAACACTGAAGCTTTCTTT,CASSPIGANTEAFF
-,TRBV7-8,TRBJ2-3,-,13,TGTGTATCCCAGGGCCGGAGCACAGATACGCAGTATTTT,CVSQGRSTDTQYF
-,TRBV29-1,TRBJ2-5,few,15,TGCAGCGTTGTAGCAGGGCCAACCCCACAAGAGACCCAGTACTTC,CSVVAGPTPQETQYF
-,TRBV6-5,TRBJ2-2,-,12,TGTGCCAGCAGTTACTTAACCGGGGAGCTGTTTTTT,CASSYLTGELFF
TRBD1,TRBV7-6,TRBJ2-7,once,16,TGTGCCAGCAGCCCCGGACAGGCCACCCTAACCTACGAGCAGTACTTC,CASSPGQATLTYEQYF
TRBD1,TRBV10-3,TRBJ1-4,once,13,TGTGCCACCTCGGACAGGAACAATGAAAAACTGTTTTTT,CATSDRNNEKLFF
-,TRBV6-1,TRBJ1-3,-,14,TGTGCCAGCAGTGAGCGGACAGTTGGAAACACCATATATTTT,CASSERTVGNTIYF
-,TRBV11-2,TRBJ1-1,-,16,TGTGCCAGCAGCTTAGTACAGGGCGTGGGGAACACTGAAGCTTTCTTT,CASSLVQGVGNTEAFF
-,TRBV11-3,TRBJ2-3,-,12,TGTGCCAGCAGCTCGGACTCAGATACGCAGTATTTT,CASSSDSDTQYF
-,TRBV6-5,TRBJ1-2,-,14,TGTGCCAGCAGTTTGACCGGGACATTTCATGGCTACACCTTC,CASSLTGTFHGYTF
TRBD1,TRBV24-1,TRBJ1-2,-,13,TGTGCCACCAGGGACAGGGAGGTCGGTGGCTACACCTTC,CATRDREVGGYTF
-,TRBV7-8,TRBJ2-1,once,12,TGTGCCAGCAGCCGGACTGACAATGAGCAGTTCTTC,CASSRTDNEQFF